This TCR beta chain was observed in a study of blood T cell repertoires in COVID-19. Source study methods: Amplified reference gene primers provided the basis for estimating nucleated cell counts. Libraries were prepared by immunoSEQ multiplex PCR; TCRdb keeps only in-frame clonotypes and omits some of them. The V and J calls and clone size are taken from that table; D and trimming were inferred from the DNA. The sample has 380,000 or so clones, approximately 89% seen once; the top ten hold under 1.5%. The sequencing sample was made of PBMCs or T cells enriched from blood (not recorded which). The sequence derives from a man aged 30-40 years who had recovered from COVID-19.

The CDR3 DNA sequence: TGTGCCAGCAGCCCGGACATCAAGGCCTACGAGCAGTACTTC. Protein product: CASSPDIKAYEQYF. This chain connects TRBV7-2 to TRBJ2-7, with a tentative D call TRBD1 (5 bases). The CDR3 covers 14 residues. Trimming cost V 5 bases and J 2 bases, with 13 bases left between them. Germline CDR1 reads SGHTA; CDR2 reads FQGNSA. The variable domain in full, with the rest retrieved from reference TRBV7-2 and TRBJ2-7, is GAGVSQSPSNKVTEKGKDVELRCDPISGHTALYWYRQSLGQGLEFLIYFQGNSAPDKSGLPSDRFSAERTGGSVSTLTIQRTQQEDSAVYLCASSPDIKAYEQYFGPGTRLTVT.